Listed here are 5 T cell receptor beta chains from one sample, sequenced in a study of CD8+CD57+ T cells in acquired aplastic anemia. Genomic DNA templated the TCR beta VDJ and CDR3 profiling. TCRdb recomputed calls from the reads with MiXCR, one row per CDR3 protein. The sample has more than 200,000 distinct CDR3 sequences; under 50% are singletons. An expansion of CD8+CD57+ cells by flow cytometry had been shown in patients chosen for sequencing. The sequenced sample was sorted CD4+, CD8+, or CD8+CD57+ T cells (not recorded which) from PBMCs. Every receptor here comes from a human donor with aplastic anemia.

This sequence joins TRBV10-3 and TRBJ2-5; D uncertain. The V end lost 2 bases, the J end lost 5 bases, and 9 bases lay between the germline ends. The CDR3 loop spans 13 amino acids. Per germline, CDR1 ENHRY and CDR2 SYGVKD. CDR3 amino acids: CAISELTRETQYF. CDR3 sequence (DNA): TGTGCCATCAGTGAGCTTACACGGGAGACCCAGTACTTC.

With respect to this clonotype: A much larger clone differs by one base, so this may be a read error. The chain employs TRBV7-3 and TRBJ1-1, with D possibly matching TRBD1 (5 bases). From germline, CDR1 is SGHTA and CDR2 FQGTGA. The CDR3 extends over 14 amino acids. CDR3 region: CASSPGPQNTEAYF. Here the CDR3 DNA reads TGTGCCAGCAGCCCGGGACCTCAGAACACTGAAGCTTACTTT.

The chain joins TRBV10-3 to TRBJ2-7; 7 bases agree with TRBD1. This CDR3 has 15 residues. The V segment lost 7 bases and the J segment 3 bases; nucleotides outside the gene matches: 12. Germline-derived CDR1 and CDR2 are ENHRY and SYGVKD. The CDR3 DNA reads TGTGCCATCAAGATGTCGGGACAGCGAGTCTACGAGCAGTACTTC. It encodes CAIKMSGQRVYEQYF.

A note on this clonotype: The CDR3 ends on some other residue instead of the conserved phenylalanine or tryptophan, so this is likely a read error. This chain uses TRBV7-3 with TRBJ2-4; D is possibly TRBD2 (5 bases). Germline lookup yields CDR1 SGHTA and CDR2 FQGTGA. V lost 5 bases and J lost 6, with 17 bases in between. CDR3 length equals 15 residues. Here the CDR3 DNA reads TGTGCCAGCAGCGGAAGGGAGTCTAGCCTAAACATTCAGTACCTC. This gives the protein CASSGRESSLNIQYL.

J is TRBJ2-1 and V is TRBV11-3; the match to TRBD2 covers 11 bases. The J segment lost 5 bases and the V segment lost 5 bases, leaving 20 bases of the junction unmatched. CDR3 size: 20 residues. Germline V gene data show CDR1 as SGHNT and CDR2 as YENEEA. The CDR3: CASSPCPTRTSGSSDNEQFF. As DNA, the CDR3 is TGTGCCAGCAGCCCCTGCCCCACACGTACTAGCGGGAGTTCGGACAATGAGCAGTTCTTC.